This T cell receptor beta chain emerged from a study of T cells in Graves' hyperthyroidism and ophthalmopathy. Across the study: Prior to any treatment, at the point of initial diagnosis, peripheral blood was collected.

In the case of this clonotype: Its antigen is unknown.

It was RNA transcripts that yielded the amplified TCR beta CDR3 regions. With the HTBI primer set, the TCR CDR3 went through a first round of RT-PCR. MiXCR, run by TCRdb on the multiplex PCR reads, gives a single entry per CDR3 protein. Among approximately 400,000 distinct CDR3 sequences listed, around a quarter were seen once. Study-wide results and limits: A model built on 13 V-J features separated ophthalmopathy from stable hyperthyroidism. Most expanded thyroid clonotypes above 0.001 also appeared in blood. The model's output predicted ophthalmopathy at a median of around 7 months prior to onset.

The CDR3 contains 19 residues. V was clipped by 1 base and J by 4 bases; unmatched bases: 16. Germline lookup yields CDR1 SGHVS and CDR2 FQNEAQ. The chain recombines TRBV7-8 with TRBJ2-5; 9 nucleotides align to TRBD2. Specimen: blood. The clonotype was recovered from a middle-aged man with Graves' hyperthyroidism. This chain's CDR3 is CASSLGYSGRSLGGETQYF. CDR3 DNA: TGTGCCAGCAGCTTAGGATACAGCGGGAGGTCTCTGGGGGGAGAGACCCAGTACTTC.